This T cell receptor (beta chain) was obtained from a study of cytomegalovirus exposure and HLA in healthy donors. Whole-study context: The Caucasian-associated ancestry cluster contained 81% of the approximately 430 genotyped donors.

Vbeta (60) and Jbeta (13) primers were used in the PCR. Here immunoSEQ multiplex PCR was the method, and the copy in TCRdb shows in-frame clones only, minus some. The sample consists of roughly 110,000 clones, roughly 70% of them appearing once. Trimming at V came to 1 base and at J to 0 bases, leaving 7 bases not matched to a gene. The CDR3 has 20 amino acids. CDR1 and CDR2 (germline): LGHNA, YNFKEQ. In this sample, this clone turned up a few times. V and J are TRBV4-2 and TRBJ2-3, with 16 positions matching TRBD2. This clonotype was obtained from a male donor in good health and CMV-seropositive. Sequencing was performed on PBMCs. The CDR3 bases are TGTGCCAGCAGCCAAGGGGGACTAGCGGGAGGGTCACCAAGCACAGATACGCAGTATTTT. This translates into CASSQGGLAGGSPSTDTQYF.